These T cell receptor beta chains were read from a single sample in a study of CD8 T cells in Susac syndrome. TCRdb reprocessed the immunoSEQ multiplex PCR reads with MiXCR, giving one entry per CDR3 protein. The sample lists around 80,000 distinct CDR3 sequences, around 94% occurring once. Sequenced sample: CD8+ T cells from PBMCs. These receptors were collected from a human donor in good health. CDR3s include the opening cysteine and the closing phenylalanine or tryptophan. Fields, in order: CDR3 DNA, CDR3 protein, D gene, J gene, clone size, V gene. D genes are given only for firm matches. Some rows have no size entry. The others give once, few or many, or a class for an expanded clone.

DNA: TGTGCCAGCAGCTTAAGAGGGGTCCATAATCAGCCCCAGCATTTT; CDR3: CASSLRGVHNQPQHF; D: .; J: TRBJ1-5; size: .; V: TRBV13
DNA: TGTGCCAGCATGTCGGGGGCCGAGACCCAGTACTTC; CDR3: CASMSGAETQYF; D: .; J: TRBJ2-5; size: .; V: TRBV27
DNA: TGCAGTGCTAGAGAGGGCGGCAATCAGCCCCAGCATTTT; CDR3: CSAREGGNQPQHF; D: .; J: TRBJ1-5; size: .; V: TRBV20-1
DNA: TGTGCCAGCAGTCTGTCCCGGGACTTATACGAGCAGTACTTC; CDR3: CASSLSRDLYEQYF; D: .; J: TRBJ2-7; size: .; V: TRBV12-3/TRBV12-4
DNA: TGTGCCAGCAGTGAAGCCTATGGGATCTCGGATACGCAGTATTTT; CDR3: CASSEAYGISDTQYF; D: .; J: TRBJ2-3; size: once; V: TRBV2
DNA: TGTGCCAGCAGCACCACCAGACTAGGGCCTTCCTACGAGCAGTACTTC; CDR3: CASSTTRLGPSYEQYF; D: .; J: TRBJ2-7; size: .; V: TRBV11-2
DNA: TGCGCCAGCAGCCAAAGACCCAGAGACTACGAGCAGTACTTC; CDR3: CASSQRPRDYEQYF; D: .; J: TRBJ2-7; size: .; V: TRBV4-3
DNA: TGTGCCAGCAGTTTATTTGGGCGGGAGATTCCAGATACGCAGTATTTT; CDR3: CASSLFGREIPDTQYF; D: TRBD2; J: TRBJ2-3; size: .; V: TRBV27
DNA: TGTGCCACCAGTGACCTAGGCGGGGGCCTAGAGACCCAGTACTTC; CDR3: CATSDLGGGLETQYF; D: .; J: TRBJ2-5; size: .; V: TRBV24-1
DNA: TGTGCCAGCAGTTTAGGCGGGAGCGGAGATACGCAGTATTTT; CDR3: CASSLGGSGDTQYF; D: TRBD2; J: TRBJ2-3; size: .; V: TRBV12-3/TRBV12-4
DNA: TGTGCCAGTAGTCCGACAGGCTATGGCTACACCTTC; CDR3: CASSPTGYGYTF; D: .; J: TRBJ1-2; size: few; V: TRBV19
DNA: TGTGCCAGCAGTTTTGGGGACTTTGGGTACCAAGAGACCCAGTACTTC; CDR3: CASSFGDFGYQETQYF; D: .; J: TRBJ2-5; size: once; V: TRBV12-3/TRBV12-4
DNA: TGTGCCAGCAGCGGGGACAGGGGTTATCAGCCCCAGCATTTT; CDR3: CASSGDRGYQPQHF; D: TRBD1; J: TRBJ1-5; size: .; V: TRBV9
DNA: TGCAGTGCTAAAAACCTAGCGGGAGTCTACAATGAGCAGTTCTTC; CDR3: CSAKNLAGVYNEQFF; D: TRBD2; J: TRBJ2-1; size: once; V: TRBV20-1
DNA: TGTGCCAGCAGACCGGGGACAGGTCTCAATTCACCCCTCCACTTT; CDR3: CASRPGTGLNSPLHF; D: TRBD1; J: TRBJ1-6; size: .; V: TRBV11-2
DNA: TGTGCCAGTAGTATAGTCCCCAGAGCGTATCAGCCCCAGCATTTT; CDR3: CASSIVPRAYQPQHF; D: .; J: TRBJ1-5; size: .; V: TRBV19
DNA: TGCAGTGCTTACCCCCTAGCGGATAGCACAGATACGCAGTATTTT; CDR3: CSAYPLADSTDTQYF; D: TRBD2; J: TRBJ2-3; size: .; V: TRBV20-1
DNA: TGTGCCAGCAGCTCGCCAGGGGCCAAAGAGACCCAGTACTTC; CDR3: CASSSPGAKETQYF; D: .; J: TRBJ2-5; size: .; V: TRBV7-6
DNA: TGTGCCTGGAGTGGCTTCATTCTAGCGGATTCCTACAATGAGCAGTTCTTC; CDR3: CAWSGFILADSYNEQFF; D: TRBD2; J: TRBJ2-1; size: .; V: TRBV30
DNA: TGTGCCAGCAGCTTGGTCGGGACAGGGGGCTTCTACGAGCAGTACTTC; CDR3: CASSLVGTGGFYEQYF; D: TRBD1; J: TRBJ2-7; size: .; V: TRBV5-6
DNA: TGTGCCAGCAGCTTAGGGACAGGGTGGGACAATGAGCAGTTCTTC; CDR3: CASSLGTGWDNEQFF; D: TRBD1; J: TRBJ2-1; size: .; V: TRBV13
DNA: TGTGCCAGCAGCCAAGATGGGAGGGCCACAGATACGCAGTATTTT; CDR3: CASSQDGRATDTQYF; D: TRBD2; J: TRBJ2-3; size: .; V: TRBV3-1
DNA: TGTGCCAGCAGCGTAGGGCGATCACCCCTCCACTTT; CDR3: CASSVGRSPLHF; D: .; J: TRBJ1-6; size: .; V: TRBV9
DNA: TGTGCCAGCAGTTACCTCAGGACCCGGAGGACTGAAGCTTTCTTT; CDR3: CASSYLRTRRTEAFF; D: .; J: TRBJ1-1; size: .; V: TRBV6-2/TRBV6-3
DNA: TGTGCCAGCAGCCAAGATCGGGTCAATGAGCAGTTCTTC; CDR3: CASSQDRVNEQFF; D: .; J: TRBJ2-1; size: .; V: TRBV3-1
DNA: TGTGCCAGCAGCCCTCAAGGCAGGGATTACGAGCAGTACTTC; CDR3: CASSPQGRDYEQYF; D: .; J: TRBJ2-7; size: once; V: TRBV9
DNA: TGTGCCACTTACAGGGCCGGGGAGCTGTTTTTT; CDR3: CATYRAGELFF; D: .; J: TRBJ2-2; size: .; V: TRBV27
DNA: TGCAGTGCCGATGTCCCCTCTAGCGGCCGCTACAATGAGCAGTTCTTC; CDR3: CSADVPSSGRYNEQFF; D: TRBD2; J: TRBJ2-1; size: .; V: TRBV20-1
DNA: TGTGCCACCATGCAAGGGGGGAACACTGAAGCTTTCTTT; CDR3: CATMQGGNTEAFF; D: .; J: TRBJ1-1; size: .; V: TRBV15
DNA: TGTGCCATCAGTTACGGGGCGAACACTGAAGCTTTCTTT; CDR3: CAISYGANTEAFF; D: .; J: TRBJ1-1; size: .; V: TRBV12-3/TRBV12-4
DNA: TGTGCCAGCAGTTCCCCAGACAGGTGGGCCGATGGCTACACCTTC; CDR3: CASSSPDRWADGYTF; D: .; J: TRBJ1-2; size: .; V: TRBV12-3/TRBV12-4
DNA: TGCGCCAGCAGCCAACCACCTACCGGGACTAGCGGCAGCACAGATACGCAGTATTTT; CDR3: CASSQPPTGTSGSTDTQYF; D: TRBD2; J: TRBJ2-3; size: .; V: TRBV4-1
DNA: TGTGCCAGCAGTTACGAGGCGGACTTGGAGAACATTCAGTACTTC; CDR3: CASSYEADLENIQYF; D: .; J: TRBJ2-4; size: .; V: TRBV6-2/TRBV6-3
DNA: TGCGCCAGCAGCCGTCGGACAGGGCGGGAGCAGTACTTC; CDR3: CASSRRTGREQYF; D: TRBD1; J: TRBJ2-7; size: once; V: TRBV4-1
DNA: TGTGCCAGCAGTCCATTTCTAGCGGGAGATGCGGATACGCAGTATTTT; CDR3: CASSPFLAGDADTQYF; D: TRBD2; J: TRBJ2-3; size: .; V: TRBV27
DNA: TGTGCCAGCAGCCCCGGTTTAGCGAACACTGAAGCTTTCTTT; CDR3: CASSPGLANTEAFF; D: .; J: TRBJ1-1; size: .; V: TRBV27
DNA: TGCAGTGCTAGCGTCTACACCTTC; CDR3: CSASVYTF; D: .; J: TRBJ1-2; size: .; V: TRBV20-1
DNA: TGTGCCACCAGCAAGGCCGGGACATATCCGTTCTTC; CDR3: CATSKAGTYPFF; D: .; J: TRBJ2-1; size: .; V: TRBV15
DNA: TGTGCCAGCAGCCAAGAAACAAATTACTACAATGAGCAGTTCTTC; CDR3: CASSQETNYYNEQFF; D: .; J: TRBJ2-1; size: .; V: TRBV3-1
DNA: TGTGCCAGCACTCAACCGGGCCGCGGAACTGAAGCTTTCTTT; CDR3: CASTQPGRGTEAFF; D: .; J: TRBJ1-1; size: .; V: TRBV28
DNA: TGCAGCGTCGAAGATTTCCGGGACAGGGGGGCAGATACGCAGTATTTT; CDR3: CSVEDFRDRGADTQYF; D: TRBD1; J: TRBJ2-3; size: .; V: TRBV29-1
DNA: TGTGCCAGCAGCGGGACAGGGAAGTCCTATGGCTACACCTTC; CDR3: CASSGTGKSYGYTF; D: TRBD1; J: TRBJ1-2; size: .; V: TRBV12-3/TRBV12-4
DNA: TGTGCCAGCAGTTTACGTGCAGGCCGGAATGAGCAGTTCTTC; CDR3: CASSLRAGRNEQFF; D: .; J: TRBJ2-1; size: .; V: TRBV27
DNA: TGCGCCAGCAGCCAAGCCACGACTAATGAAAAACTGTTTTTT; CDR3: CASSQATTNEKLFF; D: .; J: TRBJ1-4; size: .; V: TRBV4-1
DNA: TGTGCCAGCAGGGGGCCGGGACGTTCCTACAATGAGCAGTTCTTC; CDR3: CASRGPGRSYNEQFF; D: .; J: TRBJ2-1; size: .; V: TRBV28
DNA: TGTGCCTCCGGGGGGGGGACGTGGCCCCAGCATTTT; CDR3: CASGGGTWPQHF; D: .; J: TRBJ1-5; size: .; V: TRBV27
DNA: TGTGCCAGCAGCTTAGGGGAACAGGCCCTCTACACAGATACGCAGTATTTT; CDR3: CASSLGEQALYTDTQYF; D: .; J: TRBJ2-3; size: .; V: TRBV11-2